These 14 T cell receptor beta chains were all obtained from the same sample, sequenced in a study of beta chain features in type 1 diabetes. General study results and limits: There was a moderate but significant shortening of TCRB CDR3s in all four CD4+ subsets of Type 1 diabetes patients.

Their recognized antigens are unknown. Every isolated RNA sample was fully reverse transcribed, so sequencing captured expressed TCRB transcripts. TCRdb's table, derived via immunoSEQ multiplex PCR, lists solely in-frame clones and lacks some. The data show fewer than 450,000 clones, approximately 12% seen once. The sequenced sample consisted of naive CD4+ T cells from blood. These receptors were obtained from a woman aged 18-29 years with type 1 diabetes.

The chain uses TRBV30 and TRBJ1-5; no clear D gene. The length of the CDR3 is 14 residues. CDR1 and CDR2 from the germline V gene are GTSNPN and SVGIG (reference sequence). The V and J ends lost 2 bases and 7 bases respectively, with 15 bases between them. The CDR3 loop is CAWSQAAGGQPQHF. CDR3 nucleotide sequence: TGTGCCTGGAGTCAGGCAGCGGGAGGCCAGCCCCAGCATTTT.

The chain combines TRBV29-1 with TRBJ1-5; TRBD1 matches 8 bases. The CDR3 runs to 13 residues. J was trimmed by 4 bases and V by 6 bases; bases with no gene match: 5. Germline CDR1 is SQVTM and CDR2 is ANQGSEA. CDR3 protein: CSVVTGENQPQHF. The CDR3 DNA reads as TGCAGCGTAGTGACAGGGGAGAATCAGCCCCAGCATTTT. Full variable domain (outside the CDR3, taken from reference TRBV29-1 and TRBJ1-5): SAVISQKPSRDICQRGTSLTIQCQVDSQVTMMFWYRQQPGQSLTLIATANQGSEATYESGFVIDKFPISRPNLTFSTLTVSNMSPEDSSIYLCSVVTGENQPQHFGDGTRLSIL.

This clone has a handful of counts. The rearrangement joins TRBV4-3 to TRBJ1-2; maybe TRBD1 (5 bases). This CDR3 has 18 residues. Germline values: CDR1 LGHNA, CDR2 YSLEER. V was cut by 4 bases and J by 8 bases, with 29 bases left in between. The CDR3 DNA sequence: TGCGCCAGCAGCCCAAACCCCGGAGGGGCAGGGAGGCTCTCCGGCTACACCTTC. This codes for CASSPNPGGAGRLSGYTF.

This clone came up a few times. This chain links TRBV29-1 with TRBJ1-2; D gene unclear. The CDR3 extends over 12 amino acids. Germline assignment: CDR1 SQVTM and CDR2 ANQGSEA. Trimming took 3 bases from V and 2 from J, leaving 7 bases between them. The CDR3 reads CSVDTVNYGYTF. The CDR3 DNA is TGCAGCGTTGACACGGTGAACTATGGCTACACCTTC.

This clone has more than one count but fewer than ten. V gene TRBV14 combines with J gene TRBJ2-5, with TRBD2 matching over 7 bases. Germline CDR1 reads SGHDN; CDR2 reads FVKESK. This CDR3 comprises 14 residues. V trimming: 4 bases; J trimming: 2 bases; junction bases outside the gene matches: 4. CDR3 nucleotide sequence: TGTGCCAGCAGCCTCGCGGGAGTACAAGAGACCCAGTACTTC. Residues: CASSLAGVQETQYF.

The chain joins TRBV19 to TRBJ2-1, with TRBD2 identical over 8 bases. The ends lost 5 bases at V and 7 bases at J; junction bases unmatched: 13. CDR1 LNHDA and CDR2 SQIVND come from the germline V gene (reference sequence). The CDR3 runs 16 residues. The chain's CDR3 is CASSPLSASGWNEQFF. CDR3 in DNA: TGTGCCAGTAGTCCCCTCTCCGCTAGCGGGTGGAATGAGCAGTTCTTC.

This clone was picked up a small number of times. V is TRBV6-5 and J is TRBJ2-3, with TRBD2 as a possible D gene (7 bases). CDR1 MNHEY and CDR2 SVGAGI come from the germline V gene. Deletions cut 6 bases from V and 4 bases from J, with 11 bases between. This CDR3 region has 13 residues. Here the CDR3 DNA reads TGTGCCAGCAGGAGGGGGGGCCCAGATACGCAGTATTTT. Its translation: CASRRGGPDTQYF.

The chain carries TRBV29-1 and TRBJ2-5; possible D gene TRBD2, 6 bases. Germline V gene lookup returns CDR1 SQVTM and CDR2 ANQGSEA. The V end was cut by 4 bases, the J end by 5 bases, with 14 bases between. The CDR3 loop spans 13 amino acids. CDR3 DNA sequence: TGCAGCGTTGCCCGCGGGATGGGTGAGACCCAGTACTTC. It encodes CSVARGMGETQYF.

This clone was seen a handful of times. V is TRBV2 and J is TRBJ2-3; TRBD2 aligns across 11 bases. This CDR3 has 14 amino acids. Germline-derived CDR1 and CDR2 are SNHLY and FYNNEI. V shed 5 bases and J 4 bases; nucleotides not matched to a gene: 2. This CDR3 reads CASSTSGSADTQYF. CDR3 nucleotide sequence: TGTGCCAGCAGTACTAGCGGGAGCGCAGATACGCAGTATTTT.

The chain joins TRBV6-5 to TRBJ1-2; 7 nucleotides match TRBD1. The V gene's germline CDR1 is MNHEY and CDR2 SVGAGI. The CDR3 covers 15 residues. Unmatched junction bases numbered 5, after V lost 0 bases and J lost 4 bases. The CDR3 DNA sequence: TGTGCCAGCAGTTACTCGCAGGGGGTCTTCTATGGCTACACCTTC. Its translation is CASSYSQGVFYGYTF.

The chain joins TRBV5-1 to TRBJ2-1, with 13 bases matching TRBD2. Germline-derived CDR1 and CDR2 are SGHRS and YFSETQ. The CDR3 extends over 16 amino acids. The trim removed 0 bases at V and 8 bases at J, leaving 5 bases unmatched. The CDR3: CASSLAGTSGVDEQFF. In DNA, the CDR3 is TGCGCCAGCAGCTTGGCCGGGACTAGCGGGGTGGATGAGCAGTTCTTC.

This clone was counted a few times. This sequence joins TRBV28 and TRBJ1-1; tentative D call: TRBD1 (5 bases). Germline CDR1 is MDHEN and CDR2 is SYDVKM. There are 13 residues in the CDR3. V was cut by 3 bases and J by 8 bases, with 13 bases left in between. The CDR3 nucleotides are TGTGCCAGCAGTTTGGGGGGAAACAGGGAAGCTTTCTTT. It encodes CASSLGGNREAFF.

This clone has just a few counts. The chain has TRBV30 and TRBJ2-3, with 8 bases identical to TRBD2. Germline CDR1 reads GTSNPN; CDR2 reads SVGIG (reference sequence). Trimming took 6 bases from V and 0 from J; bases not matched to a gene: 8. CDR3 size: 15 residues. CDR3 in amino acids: CACIDRTSSTDTQYF. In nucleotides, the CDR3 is TGTGCCTGTATCGACAGGACTAGCAGCACAGATACGCAGTATTTT.

The CDR3 DNA sequence: TGTGCCACCAGACCACAGGGGAATAGCAATCAGCCCCAGCATTTT. Translated: CATRPQGNSNQPQHF. The genes are TRBV15 and TRBJ1-5; TRBD1 matches 7 bases. Germline V CDR1 and CDR2: LNHNV, YYDKDF (reference sequence). The length of the CDR3 is 15 residues. J gave up 0 bases and V 6 bases, and 5 bases lay outside the gene matches.